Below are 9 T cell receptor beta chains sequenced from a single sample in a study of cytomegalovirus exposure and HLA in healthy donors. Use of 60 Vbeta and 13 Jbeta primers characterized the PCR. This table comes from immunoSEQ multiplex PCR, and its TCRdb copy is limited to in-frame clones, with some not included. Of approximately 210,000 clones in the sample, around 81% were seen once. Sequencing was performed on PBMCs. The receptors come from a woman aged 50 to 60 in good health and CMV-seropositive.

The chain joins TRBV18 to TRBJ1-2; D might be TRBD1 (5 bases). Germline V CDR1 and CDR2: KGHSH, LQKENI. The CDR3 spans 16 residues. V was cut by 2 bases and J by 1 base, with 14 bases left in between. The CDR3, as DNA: TGTGCCAGCTCACCATCCGGCGAAAGGGGTAACTATGGCTACACCTTC. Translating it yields CASSPSGERGNYGYTF.

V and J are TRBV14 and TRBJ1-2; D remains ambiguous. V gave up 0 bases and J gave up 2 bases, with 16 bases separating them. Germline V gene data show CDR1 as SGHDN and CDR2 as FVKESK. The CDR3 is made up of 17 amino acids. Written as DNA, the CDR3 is TGTGCCAGCAGCCAAGATCTCCGATCTAGGATAAACTATGGCTACACCTTC. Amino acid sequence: CASSQDLRSRINYGYTF.

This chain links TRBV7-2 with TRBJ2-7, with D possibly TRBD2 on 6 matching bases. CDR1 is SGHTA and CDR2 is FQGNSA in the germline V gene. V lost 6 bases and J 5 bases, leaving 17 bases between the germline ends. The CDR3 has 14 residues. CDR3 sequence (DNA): TGTGCCAGCAGTCTTGGAGGGTTGTCCCACGAGCAGTACTTC. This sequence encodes CASSLGGLSHEQYF.

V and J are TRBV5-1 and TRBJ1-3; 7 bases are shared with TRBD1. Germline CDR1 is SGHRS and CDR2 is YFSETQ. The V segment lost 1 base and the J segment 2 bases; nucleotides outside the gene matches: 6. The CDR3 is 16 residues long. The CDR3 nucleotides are TGCGCCAGCAGCTTGCCCCAGCAGGGGGCTGGAAACACCATATATTTT. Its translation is CASSLPQQGAGNTIYF.

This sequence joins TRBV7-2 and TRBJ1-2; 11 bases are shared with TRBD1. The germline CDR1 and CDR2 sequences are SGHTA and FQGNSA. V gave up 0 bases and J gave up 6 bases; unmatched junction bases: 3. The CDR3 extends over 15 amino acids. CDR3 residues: CASSLAGTGGNGYTF. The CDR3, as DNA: TGTGCCAGCAGCTTAGCGGGGACAGGGGGAAATGGCTACACCTTC.

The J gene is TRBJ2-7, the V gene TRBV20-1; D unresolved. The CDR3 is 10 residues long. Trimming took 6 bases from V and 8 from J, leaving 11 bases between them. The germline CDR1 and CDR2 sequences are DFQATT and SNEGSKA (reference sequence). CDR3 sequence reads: CSASRRKQYF. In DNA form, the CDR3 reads TGCAGTGCCTCGAGGCGAAAGCAGTACTTC.

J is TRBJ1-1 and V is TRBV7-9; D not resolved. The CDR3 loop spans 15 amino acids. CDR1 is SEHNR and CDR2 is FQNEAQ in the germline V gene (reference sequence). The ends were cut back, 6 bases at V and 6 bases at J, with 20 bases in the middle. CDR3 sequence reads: CASSSDRAARAEAFF. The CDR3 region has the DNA TGTGCCAGCAGTAGTGACCGGGCAGCGAGGGCTGAAGCTTTCTTT.

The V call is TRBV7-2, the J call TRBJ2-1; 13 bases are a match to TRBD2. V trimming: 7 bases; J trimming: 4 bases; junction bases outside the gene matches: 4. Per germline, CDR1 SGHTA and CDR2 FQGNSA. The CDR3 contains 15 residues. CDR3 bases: TGTGCCAGCAAGACTAGCGGGGGGCCTTACAATGAGCAGTTCTTC. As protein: CASKTSGGPYNEQFF.

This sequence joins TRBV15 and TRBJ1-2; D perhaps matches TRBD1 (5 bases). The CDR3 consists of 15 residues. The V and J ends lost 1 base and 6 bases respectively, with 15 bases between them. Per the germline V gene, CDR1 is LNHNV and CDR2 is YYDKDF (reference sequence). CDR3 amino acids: CATSRGSGRAHGYTF. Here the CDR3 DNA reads TGTGCCACCAGCAGAGGGTCAGGGCGCGCGCATGGCTACACCTTC. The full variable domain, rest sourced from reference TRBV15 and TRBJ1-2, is DAMVIQNPRYQVTQFGKPVTLSCSQTLNHNVMYWYQQKSSQAPKLLFHYYDKDFNNEADTPDNFQSRRPNTSFCFLDIRSPGLGDTAMYLCATSRGSGRAHGYTFGSGTRLTVV.